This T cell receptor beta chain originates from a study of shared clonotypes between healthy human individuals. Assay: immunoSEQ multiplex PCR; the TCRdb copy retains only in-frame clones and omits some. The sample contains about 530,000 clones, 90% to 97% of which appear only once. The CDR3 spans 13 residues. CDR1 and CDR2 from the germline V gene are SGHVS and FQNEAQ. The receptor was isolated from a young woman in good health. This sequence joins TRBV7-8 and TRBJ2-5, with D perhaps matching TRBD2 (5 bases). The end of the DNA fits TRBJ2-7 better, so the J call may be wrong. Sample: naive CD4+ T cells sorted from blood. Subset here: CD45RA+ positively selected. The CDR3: CASSNRTVYEQYF. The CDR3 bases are TGTGCCAGCAGCAACCGGACTGTCTACGAGCAGTACTTC.